A single sample is the source of the 9 T cell receptor beta chains below, sequenced in a study of T cells after yellow fever vaccination. TCRdb independently ran MiXCR on the 5' RACE reads; one entry per CDR3 protein. Here the sample spans about 320,000 distinct CDR3 sequences, about 4.5% being singletons. Sequencing used PBMCs, obtained 15 days after the yellow fever booster vaccination. The receptor set was obtained from a man aged 18 to 29 who received the YFV17D yellow fever vaccine.

The V gene is TRBV10-3, the J gene TRBJ1-5, with 7 nucleotides matching TRBD1. Germline trimming cut 6 bases from V and 6 bases from J; bases unmatched to any gene: 5. Germline CDR1 is ENHRY and CDR2 is SYGVKD. CDR3 length: 13 amino acids. This chain's CDR3 is CAIRPGGSQPQHF. The CDR3 DNA sequence: TGTGCCATCAGGCCAGGGGGGAGTCAGCCCCAGCATTTT.

In this sample, this clonotype turned up a few times. This sequence joins TRBV12-3 or TRBV12-4 and TRBJ1-2; no definite D call. V lost 2 bases and J 7 bases, leaving 14 bases between the germline ends. The CDR3 sequence is 14 residues long. CDR3 sequence (DNA): TGTGCCAGCAGTTTATTATTATCGGTCGGTGGCTACACCTTC. It encodes CASSLLLSVGGYTF.

V and J are TRBV7-9 and TRBJ1-2, with D possibly matching TRBD1 (6 bases). Germline V gene sequence: CDR1 SEHNR, CDR2 FQNEAQ (reference sequence). The CDR3 totals 13 residues. V was shortened by 5 bases and J by 8 bases, with 15 bases between the two germline ends. The CDR3 spells CASSPQGFYGYTF. DNA for the CDR3: TGTGCCAGCAGCCCACAGGGTTTTTACGGCTACACCTTC.

This clonotype was recorded at least ten times. Written as DNA, the CDR3 is TGTGCCAGCAGCCCTGGCCCTCCTTCGGTCGGGGAGCTGTTTTTT. It yields the protein CASSPGPPSVGELFF. The chain has TRBV7-3 and TRBJ2-2; D is undetermined. The CDR3 runs 15 residues. Trimming took off 5 bases at V and 7 bases at J, with 17 bases between the two ends. The V gene's germline CDR1 is SGHTA and CDR2 FQGTGA.

This clonotype was seen ten or more times. The chain couples TRBV28 to TRBJ1-1; 7 nucleotides align to TRBD1. The V gene's germline CDR1 is MDHEN and CDR2 SYDVKM. The length of the CDR3 is 14 residues. V lost 6 bases to trimming and J lost 1 base; unmatched junction nucleotides: 5. The CDR3, as DNA: TGTGCCAGCAGGAAAGGGGGCACGAACACTGAAGCTTTCTTT. Protein: CASRKGGTNTEAFF.

This clonotype occurred a few times. This sequence joins TRBV11-2 and TRBJ2-3, with D tentatively TRBD2 (7 bases). Trimming took 1 base from V and 4 from J, leaving 9 bases between them. Germline loops: CDR1 SGHAT, CDR2 FQNNGV. The CDR3 loop spans 14 amino acids. The CDR3 sequence: CASSLGGGSDTQYF. The CDR3, as DNA: TGTGCCAGCAGCTTAGGCGGGGGCTCAGATACGCAGTATTTT.

The table lists this clonotype with a few counts. V usage is TRBV7-2 and J usage is TRBJ2-7, with 10 bases aligning to TRBD1. With V trimmed by 3 bases and J by 1 base, 3 bases remained unmatched. The CDR3 sequence is 15 residues long. The germline V gene encodes CDR1 SGHTA and CDR2 FQGNSA. The chain's CDR3 is CASSFGTGDSYEQYF. In nucleotides, the CDR3 is TGTGCCAGCAGCTTCGGGACAGGGGATTCCTACGAGCAGTACTTC.

This clonotype was observed at least ten times. This sequence joins TRBV6-5 and TRBJ1-2; TRBD1 is a possible D gene (5 bases). Germline CDR1 reads MNHEY; CDR2 reads SVGAGI. This CDR3 contains 13 residues. The V and J ends lost 1 base and 12 bases respectively, with 15 bases between them. CDR3 in amino acids: CASSYLGEMENTF. Written as DNA, the CDR3 is TGTGCCAGCAGTTACTTGGGGGAGATGGAGAACACCTTC.

The chain links TRBV4-1 to TRBJ1-5, with D perhaps TRBD1 (6 bases). V was pared by 7 bases and J by 4 bases, with 17 bases between. The CDR3 consists of 15 residues. CDR1 is MGHRA, CDR2 YSYEKL, per germline. This chain's CDR3 is CASKWESGANQPQHF. CDR3 nucleotides: TGCGCCAGCAAGTGGGAGTCGGGGGCAAATCAGCCCCAGCATTTT.